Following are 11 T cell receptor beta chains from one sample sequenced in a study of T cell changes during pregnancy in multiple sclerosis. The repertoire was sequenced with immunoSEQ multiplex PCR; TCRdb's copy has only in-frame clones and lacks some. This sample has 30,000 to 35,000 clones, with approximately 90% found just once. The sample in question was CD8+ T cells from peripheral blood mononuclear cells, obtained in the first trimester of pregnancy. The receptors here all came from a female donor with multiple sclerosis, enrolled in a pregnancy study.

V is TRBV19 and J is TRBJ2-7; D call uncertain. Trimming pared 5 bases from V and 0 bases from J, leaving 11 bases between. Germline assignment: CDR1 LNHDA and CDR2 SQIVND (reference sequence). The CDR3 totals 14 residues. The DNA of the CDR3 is TGTGCCAGTAGTTTTACAGCAGACTCCTACGAGCAGTACTTC. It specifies CASSFTADSYEQYF.

DNA for the CDR3: TGTGCCAGCAGTTCAACCGGGACTAGCGGGAACAATGAGCAGTTCTTC. Translation gives CASSSTGTSGNNEQFF. V gene TRBV7-9 combines with J gene TRBJ2-1; 13 bases line up with TRBD2. Germline V CDR1 and CDR2: SEHNR, FQNEAQ (reference sequence). The CDR3 spans 16 residues. V was pared by 6 bases and J by 5 bases, with 7 bases of the junction left unmatched.

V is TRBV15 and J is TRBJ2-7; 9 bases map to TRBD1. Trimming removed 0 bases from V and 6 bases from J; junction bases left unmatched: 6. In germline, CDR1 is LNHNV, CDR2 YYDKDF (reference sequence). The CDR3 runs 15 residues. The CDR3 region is CATSRDGTGYGEQYF. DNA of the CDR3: TGTGCCACCAGCAGAGACGGGACAGGGTATGGCGAGCAGTACTTC. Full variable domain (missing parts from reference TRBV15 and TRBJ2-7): DAMVIQNPRYQVTQFGKPVTLSCSQTLNHNVMYWYQQKSSQAPKLLFHYYDKDFNNEADTPDNFQSRRPNTSFCFLDIRSPGLGDTAMYLCATSRDGTGYGEQYFGPGTRLTVT.

CDR3: CASSLRAGLTSYEQYF. CDR3 nucleotides: TGTGCCAGCAGCTTAAGGGCGGGACTAACCTCCTACGAGCAGTACTTC. The rearrangement uses TRBV7-9 and TRBJ2-7, with TRBD2 matching 7 bases. The CDR3 runs to 16 residues. CDR1 is SEHNR, CDR2 FQNEAQ, per germline (reference sequence). Trimming removed 2 bases from V and 0 bases from J; junction bases left unmatched: 7.

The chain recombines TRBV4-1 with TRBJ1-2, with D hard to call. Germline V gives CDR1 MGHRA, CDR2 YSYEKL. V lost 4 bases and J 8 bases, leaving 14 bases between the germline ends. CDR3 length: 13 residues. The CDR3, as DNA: TGCGCCAGCAGCCTTTTTACCAGTAGCGGCTACACCTTC. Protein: CASSLFTSSGYTF.

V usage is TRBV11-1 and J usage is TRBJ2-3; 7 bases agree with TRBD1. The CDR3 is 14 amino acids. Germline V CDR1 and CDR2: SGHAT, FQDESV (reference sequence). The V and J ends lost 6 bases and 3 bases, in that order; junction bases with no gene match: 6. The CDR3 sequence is CASRNRGVTDTQYF. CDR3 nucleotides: TGTGCCAGCAGGAACAGGGGTGTTACAGATACGCAGTATTTT.

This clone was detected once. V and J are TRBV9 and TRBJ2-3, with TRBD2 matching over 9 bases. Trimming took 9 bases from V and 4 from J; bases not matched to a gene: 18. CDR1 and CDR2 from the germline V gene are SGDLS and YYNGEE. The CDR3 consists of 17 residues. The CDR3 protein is CATTPGTSRRAADTQYF. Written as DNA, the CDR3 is TGTGCCACAACTCCAGGGACTAGCAGGAGGGCAGCAGATACGCAGTATTTT.

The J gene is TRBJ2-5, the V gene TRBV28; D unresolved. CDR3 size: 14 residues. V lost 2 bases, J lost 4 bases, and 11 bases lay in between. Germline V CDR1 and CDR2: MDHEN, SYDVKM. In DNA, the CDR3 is TGTGCCAGCAGTTTAATCCCTAGGAGAGAGACCCAGTACTTC. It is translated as CASSLIPRRETQYF.

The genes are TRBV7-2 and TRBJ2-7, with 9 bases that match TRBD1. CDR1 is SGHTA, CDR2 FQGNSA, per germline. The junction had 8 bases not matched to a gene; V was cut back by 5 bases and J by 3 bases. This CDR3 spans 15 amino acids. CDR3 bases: TGTGCCAGCAGCCAAAGAGGGACAGGGCACTACGAGCAGTACTTC. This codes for CASSQRGTGHYEQYF.

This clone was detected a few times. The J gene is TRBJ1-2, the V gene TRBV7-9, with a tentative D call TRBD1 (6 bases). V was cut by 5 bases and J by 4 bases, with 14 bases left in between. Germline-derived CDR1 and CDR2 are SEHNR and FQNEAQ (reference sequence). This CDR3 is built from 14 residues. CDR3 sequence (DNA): TGTGCCAGCAGCCACACAGGGAACGCCTATGGCTACACCTTC. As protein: CASSHTGNAYGYTF.

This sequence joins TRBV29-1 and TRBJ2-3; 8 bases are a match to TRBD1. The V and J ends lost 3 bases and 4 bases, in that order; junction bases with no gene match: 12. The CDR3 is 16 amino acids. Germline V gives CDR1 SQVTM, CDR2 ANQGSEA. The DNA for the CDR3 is TGCAGCGTTGAGAGCTTTGACAGGGGATTTGCAGATACGCAGTATTTT. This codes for CSVESFDRGFADTQYF.